A single sample is the source of the 30 T cell receptor beta chains below, sequenced in a study of shared T cell receptors in the human thymus. The data were produced by immunoSEQ multiplex PCR, yet TCRdb's version contains in-frame clones alone and is incomplete. The sample contains 700,000 or so clones, approximately 83% of which appear only once. The same data also went into a second study, on human thymus T cells.

Sample: thymocytes. The origin of the receptors is a girl less than two years old with a congenital heart defect.

CDR3 in DNA: TGTGCCAGCAGCTTCGGGCGGACAGCAGCACCGCTTCGCCTCTATGGCTACACCTTC. Its translation: CASSFGRTAAPLRLYGYTF. The rearrangement uses TRBV5-5 and TRBJ1-2; weak D call: TRBD1 (6 bases). Germline V gives CDR1 SGHKS, CDR2 YYEKEE (reference sequence). The CDR3 sequence is 19 residues long. V gave up 2 bases and J gave up 4 bases, with 27 bases separating them.

The J gene is TRBJ1-2, the V gene TRBV6-1; 8 bases fit TRBD1. The CDR3 is 15 residues long. Germline CDR1 and CDR2: MNHNS and SASEGT. Trimming at V came to 7 bases and at J to 5 bases, leaving 12 bases not matched to a gene. CDR3 in DNA: TGTGCCAGCATGACAGGGGCCTTGATACTTTATGGCTACACCTTC. As protein: CASMTGALILYGYTF.

The rearrangement uses TRBV9 and TRBJ2-2, with 9 bases identical to TRBD2. Looked up from germline, CDR1 is SGDLS and CDR2 is YYNGEE. This CDR3 spans 15 amino acids. J lost 3 bases, V lost 2 bases, and 2 bases had no gene match. DNA of the CDR3: TGTGCCAGCAGCGTCGAGCGGGAGGACACCGGGGAGCTGTTTTTT. Amino acids: CASSVEREDTGELFF.

This rearrangement joins TRBV2 to TRBJ1-5; a possible D gene is TRBD1 (6 bases). With 6 bases removed from V and 2 bases from J, the gap between germline ends came to 17 bases. CDR3 length equals 16 residues. Germline CDR1 is SNHLY and CDR2 is FYNNEI. This CDR3 reads CASRTHPRTGNQPQHF. CDR3 bases: TGTGCCAGCAGGACCCATCCACGGACAGGCAATCAGCCCCAGCATTTT.

The rearrangement joins TRBV5-6 to TRBJ1-2, with D possibly matching TRBD1 (5 bases). CDR1 and CDR2 (germline): SGHDT, YYEEEE. Trimming shortened V by 5 bases and J by 3 bases, and 20 bases separated the two germline ends. The CDR3 is 16 residues long. The CDR3 DNA follows: TGTGCCAGCAGGTTAATTGGGCAGGGCTGGGACTATGGCTACACCTTC. Amino acid sequence: CASRLIGQGWDYGYTF.

The gene calls are TRBV9 and TRBJ1-1, with 7 bases fitting TRBD1. The CDR3 sequence is 15 residues long. CDR1 and CDR2 (germline): SGDLS, YYNGEE. Trimming cost V 3 bases and J 2 bases; bases outside gene matches: 7. The CDR3 DNA reads TGTGCCAGCAGCGCGGGACAGTCTTGCAACACTGAAGCTTTCTTT. Translation: CASSAGQSCNTEAFF.

The chain joins TRBV5-1 to TRBJ1-1; no firm D call. V was cut by 0 bases and J by 9 bases, with 9 bases left in between. This CDR3 has 12 amino acids. Germline values: CDR1 SGHRS, CDR2 YFSETQ. The CDR3 DNA is TGCGCCAGCAGCTTGGCGGGGAGGAAAGCTTTCTTT. Amino acids: CASSLAGRKAFF.

The chain is built from TRBV28 and TRBJ1-5; D might be TRBD1 (6 bases). V was trimmed by 4 bases and J by 6 bases, leaving 10 bases between them. The CDR3 covers 13 residues. Germline assignment: CDR1 MDHEN and CDR2 SYDVKM. The CDR3 DNA reads as TGTGCCAGCAGTTCCACAGGGCCTCAGCCCCAGCATTTT. This codes for CASSSTGPQPQHF.

The table lists this clone with a count of one. The chain uses TRBV4-1 and TRBJ1-4; no clear D. The CDR3 is 14 residues long. Deletions cut 3 bases from V and 5 bases from J, with 10 bases between. Germline-derived CDR1 and CDR2 are MGHRA and YSYEKL. The CDR3 loop is CASSQGSHNEKLFF. The CDR3 coding sequence is TGCGCCAGCAGCCAGGGGAGTCACAATGAAAAACTGTTTTTT.

The J gene is TRBJ2-3, the V gene TRBV11-2, with TRBD2 as a possible D gene (5 bases). This CDR3 is 18 amino acids long. The V gene lost 5 bases and the J gene lost 0 bases, with 21 bases spanning the gap. The germline gives CDR1 SGHAT, CDR2 FQNNGV. CDR3 sequence (DNA): TGTGCCAGCAGCGCCCGGGTTAAAGCGGTGCTTAGCACAGATACGCAGTATTTT. Translated, it gives CASSARVKAVLSTDTQYF.

The CDR3, as DNA: TGCGCCAGCAGCCAAGATCGAACAGCCAATTCACCCCTCCACTTT. Translated: CASSQDRTANSPLHF. The chain joins TRBV4-1 to TRBJ1-6; the D is unclear. The germline CDR1 and CDR2 sequences are MGHRA and YSYEKL. Trimming took 0 bases from V and 7 from J, leaving 10 bases between them. CDR3 length: 15 residues.

This clone was seen a handful of times. V gene TRBV20-1 combines with J gene TRBJ1-1; D is unresolved. Looked up from germline, CDR1 is DFQATT and CDR2 is SNEGSKA (reference sequence). The CDR3 sequence is 9 residues long. This CDR3 reads CTFNTEAFF. Written as DNA, the CDR3 is TGCACCTTTAACACTGAAGCTTTCTTT.

The chain uses TRBV18 and TRBJ2-7, with D possibly being TRBD1 (6 bases). Germline lookup yields CDR1 KGHSH and CDR2 LQKENI. V was shortened by 3 bases and J by 6 bases, with 24 bases between the two germline ends. This CDR3 contains 17 residues. The chain's CDR3 is CASSPTLRDNEGCEQYF. DNA for the CDR3: TGTGCCAGCTCACCCACCCTCCGGGACAATGAAGGTTGCGAGCAGTACTTC.

V usage is TRBV30 and J usage is TRBJ2-1, with 9 bases lining up with TRBD2. With 0 bases clipped from V and 7 bases from J, the junction kept 10 bases outside the gene matches. This CDR3 spans 16 amino acids. Germline V lookup: CDR1 GTSNPN, CDR2 SVGIG (reference sequence). CDR3 sequence: CAWSVERGELWNEQFF. The CDR3 region has the DNA TGTGCCTGGAGTGTAGAGCGGGGGGAACTGTGGAATGAGCAGTTCTTC.

The chain combines TRBV4-3 with TRBJ1-6, with D perhaps TRBD1 (6 bases). Germline V gives CDR1 LGHNA, CDR2 YSLEER. V shed 1 base and J shed 8 bases, with 15 bases lying between them. CDR3 length equals 16 residues. This CDR3 is CASSQVTGQGYSPLHF. The CDR3, as DNA: TGCGCCAGCAGCCAAGTTACAGGGCAAGGGTATTCACCCCTCCACTTT.

The rearrangement joins TRBV6-5 to TRBJ1-2; D is ambiguous. The ends were cut back, 3 bases at V and 2 bases at J, with 10 bases in the middle. Germline V lookup: CDR1 MNHEY, CDR2 SVGAGI. The CDR3 totals 14 residues. The CDR3 DNA sequence: TGTGCCAGCAGTTATAATGCAGTCAACTATGGCTACACCTTC. Its translation is CASSYNAVNYGYTF.

There are a few counts of this clone. The V and J genes are TRBV29-1 and TRBJ1-1; TRBD1 aligns across 7 bases. Trimming took 3 bases from V and 0 from J; bases not matched to a gene: 7. Germline V CDR1 and CDR2: SQVTM, ANQGSEA. This CDR3 is 15 amino acids long. The CDR3 loop reads CSVDTNGQVNTEAFF. The DNA of the CDR3 is TGCAGCGTTGACACTAATGGACAGGTGAACACTGAAGCTTTCTTT.

The V and J genes are TRBV6-1 and TRBJ1-3, with D perhaps TRBD1 (5 bases). Germline V gene sequence: CDR1 MNHNS, CDR2 SASEGT. Trimming pared 3 bases from V and 0 bases from J, leaving 12 bases between. The CDR3 is made up of 16 amino acids. This CDR3 reads CASSENPDNSGNTIYF. In nucleotides, the CDR3 is TGTGCCAGCAGTGAGAACCCGGACAACTCTGGAAACACCATATATTTT.

The J gene is TRBJ2-1, the V gene TRBV27, with 8 bases matching TRBD2. Germline V gives CDR1 MNHEY, CDR2 SMNVEV (reference sequence). The J segment lost 8 bases and the V segment lost 11 bases, leaving 23 bases of the junction unmatched. The CDR3 has 17 residues. Here the CDR3 DNA reads TGTGCCGCCAGCAGTTCCCCAGGGCGGGGGGCCAACTATGAGCAGTTCTTC. The encoded protein is CAASSSPGRGANYEQFF.

The V and J genes are TRBV6-1 and TRBJ2-7; D perhaps matches TRBD2 (6 bases). The CDR3 sequence is 13 residues long. V gave up 6 bases and J gave up 4 bases, with 13 bases separating them. CDR1 MNHNS and CDR2 SASEGT come from the germline V gene. Here the CDR3 DNA reads TGTGCCAGCAGCTGGAGGGCTGATTACGAGCAGTACTTC. This codes for CASSWRADYEQYF.

The rearrangement uses TRBV5-1 and TRBJ2-3; the match to TRBD2 covers 11 bases. Germline V gives CDR1 SGHRS, CDR2 YFSETQ. This CDR3 spans 18 amino acids. V was pared by 1 base and J by 4 bases, with 11 bases of the junction left unmatched. CDR3 nucleotide sequence: TGCGCCAGCAGCTTGCTCTGGATAGCGGGGGGGCTTTCAGATACGCAGTATTTT. Amino acids: CASSLLWIAGGLSDTQYF. Filled out from reference TRBV5-1 and TRBJ2-3, the complete variable domain reads KAGVTQTPRYLIKTRGQQVTLSCSPISGHRSVSWYQQTPGQGLQFLFEYFSETQRNKGNFPGRFSGRQFSNSRSEMNVSTLELGDSALYLCASSLLWIAGGLSDTQYFGPGTRLTVL.

The chain joins TRBV13 to TRBJ2-1; 12 positions agree with TRBD2. The germline CDR1 and CDR2 sequences are PRHDT and FYEKMQ (reference sequence). The CDR3 totals 14 residues. J lost 7 bases, V lost 5 bases, and 3 bases had no gene match. The CDR3 protein is CASSPGLAGNEQFF. CDR3 DNA: TGTGCCAGCAGCCCTGGACTAGCGGGGAATGAGCAGTTCTTC.

The rearrangement uses TRBV7-6 and TRBJ1-5, with D possibly being TRBD1 (6 bases). The V gene's germline CDR1 is SGHVS and CDR2 FNYEAQ. The length of the CDR3 is 15 residues. V was cut by 5 bases and J by 5 bases, with 16 bases left in between. CDR3 in amino acids: CASSQEQGYDQPQHF. The DNA of the CDR3 is TGTGCCAGCAGCCAAGAACAGGGATATGATCAGCCCCAGCATTTT.

The chain recombines TRBV5-6 with TRBJ1-6; weak D call: TRBD1 (5 bases). The CDR3 has 14 residues. CDR1 is SGHDT and CDR2 is YYEEEE in the germline V gene. V lost 3 bases, J lost 8 bases, and 12 bases lay in between. CDR3 bases: TGTGCCAGCAGCTATGACAGTTGGCATTCACCCCTCCACTTT. This translates into CASSYDSWHSPLHF.

This clone was seen only once. V is TRBV12-5 and J is TRBJ1-1, with 7 positions matching TRBD1. Germline CDR1 LGHNT, CDR2 FRNRAP. V lost 2 bases and J lost 6; bases outside the gene matches: 15. There are 17 residues in the CDR3. CDR3 protein: CASGLIPTRGFVSEAFF. CDR3 coding DNA: TGTGCTAGTGGTTTGATTCCAACCAGGGGGTTCGTGTCTGAAGCTTTCTTT.

The chain joins TRBV11-2 to TRBJ2-7, with a tentative D call TRBD2 (6 bases). This CDR3 contains 17 residues. Looked up from germline, CDR1 is SGHAT and CDR2 is FQNNGV. V dropped 1 base and J dropped 1 base, with 17 bases sitting between them. The CDR3 here is CASSLACGGNASYEQYF. CDR3 coding DNA: TGTGCCAGCAGCTTAGCGTGTGGAGGGAATGCTTCCTACGAGCAGTACTTC.

V and J are TRBV19 and TRBJ1-1; TRBD1 is a possible D gene (5 bases). V dropped 5 bases and J dropped 5 bases, with 21 bases sitting between them. Germline CDR1 and CDR2: LNHDA and SQIVND (reference sequence). The length of the CDR3 is 16 residues. The CDR3 coding sequence is TGTGCCAGTAGTCCCCAAGCGGGACCCCTTGCTACTGAAGCTTTCTTT. Its protein is CASSPQAGPLATEAFF.

The chain links TRBV7-2 to TRBJ1-2, with a tentative D call TRBD1 (6 bases). Trimming cost V 5 bases and J 0 bases, with 16 bases left between them. The CDR3 runs to 16 residues. In germline, CDR1 is SGHTA, CDR2 FQGNSA. DNA of the CDR3: TGTGCCAGCAGCCGGGGGGGGCAGGGAACTAACTATGGCTACACCTTC. Amino acids: CASSRGGQGTNYGYTF.

The chain combines TRBV5-4 with TRBJ2-6; D is uncertain. Looked up from germline, CDR1 is SGHNT and CDR2 is YYREEE (reference sequence). V lost 4 bases and J 0 bases, leaving 2 bases between the germline ends. The CDR3 spans 13 residues. The CDR3 protein is CASSLSGANVLTF. Here the CDR3 DNA reads TGTGCCAGCAGCCTCTCTGGGGCCAACGTCCTGACTTTC.

V gene TRBV19 combines with J gene TRBJ2-7, with TRBD1 matching over 10 bases. The CDR3 is 17 residues long. Germline CDR1 is LNHDA and CDR2 is SQIVND (reference sequence). After removal of 4 bases from V and 2 bases from J, the junction contained 11 bases not matched to a gene. The CDR3 DNA reads TGTGCCAGTAGTAGTCTTGTGGGGGGGACAGGGGCCTACGAGCAGTACTTC. Translation gives CASSSLVGGTGAYEQYF.